These 3 T cell receptor beta chains originate from one sample sequenced in a study of cytomegalovirus exposure and HLA in healthy donors. Researchers ran the PCR with 60 Vbeta and 13 Jbeta primers. Using immunoSEQ multiplex PCR, the repertoire was profiled, and TCRdb retains in-frame clones only, with some absent. The data hold about 180,000 clones, with over 65% observed a single time. The sequencing sample was made of PBMCs. Source of these receptors: a man aged 60 to 69 in good health and CMV-seronegative.

The chain joins TRBV27 to TRBJ2-1; D is perhaps TRBD2 (7 bases). The ends were cut back, 6 bases at V and 5 bases at J, with 35 bases in the middle. The CDR3 runs to 21 residues. CDR1 MNHEY and CDR2 SMNVEV come from the germline V gene (reference sequence). CDR3 sequence: CASSLWGPIDLGGGYNNEQFF. The CDR3 bases are TGTGCCAGCAGCCTGTGGGGACCGATTGATCTAGGGGGAGGGTATAACAATGAGCAGTTCTTC.

This chain uses TRBV7-8 with TRBJ2-7; 7 nucleotides match TRBD2. In germline, CDR1 is SGHVS, CDR2 FQNEAQ. V trimming: 1 base; J trimming: 2 bases; junction bases outside the gene matches: 11. This CDR3 is 17 amino acids long. The CDR3 sequence: CASSLGLAVLIAYEQYF. CDR3 nucleotide sequence: TGTGCCAGCAGCTTAGGACTAGCCGTTCTGATTGCCTACGAGCAGTACTTC.

The rearrangement links TRBV19 to TRBJ2-7; D not resolved. Germline V CDR1 and CDR2: LNHDA, SQIVND (reference sequence). CDR3 length: 14 amino acids. V dropped 7 bases and J dropped 0 bases, with 13 bases sitting between them. The CDR3 DNA follows: TGTGCCAGTAAGTGGCAGTATAACTCCTACGAGCAGTACTTC. Translation gives CASKWQYNSYEQYF.